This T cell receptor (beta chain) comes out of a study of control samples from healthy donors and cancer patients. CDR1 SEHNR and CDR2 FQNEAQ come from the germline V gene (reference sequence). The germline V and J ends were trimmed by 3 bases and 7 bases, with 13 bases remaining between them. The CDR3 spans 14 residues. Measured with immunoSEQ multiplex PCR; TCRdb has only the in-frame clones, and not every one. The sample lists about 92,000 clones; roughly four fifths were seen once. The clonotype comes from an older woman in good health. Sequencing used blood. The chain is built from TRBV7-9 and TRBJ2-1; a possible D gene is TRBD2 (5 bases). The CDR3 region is CASSFPDRGNEQFF. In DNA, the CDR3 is TGTGCCAGCAGCTTCCCTGATCGCGGGAATGAGCAGTTCTTC.